The 28 T cell receptor beta chains in this list originate from one sample, sequenced in a study of identical twins. TCRdb redid the calling of the 5' RACE reads with MiXCR, one entry per CDR3 protein. The sample carries about 470,000 distinct CDR3 sequences, about 24% recorded once. This sample also appeared in a second study, on T cells expressing NK-cell markers.

Sequencing was performed on CD4+ T cells sorted from blood. These receptors all stem from a young woman in good health.

The chain employs TRBV2 and TRBJ2-1; D may be TRBD1 (6 bases). V was trimmed by 1 base and J by 4 bases, leaving 11 bases between them. The CDR3 has 15 amino acids. CDR1 is SNHLY, CDR2 FYNNEI, per germline. This CDR3 reads CASSEVGTPYNEQFF. In nucleotides, the CDR3 is TGTGCCAGCAGTGAAGTCGGGACACCGTACAATGAGCAGTTCTTC.

This clonotype was detected a few times. The J gene is TRBJ2-1, the V gene TRBV6-2 or TRBV6-3; D is unresolved. Trimming stripped 8 bases from V and 12 bases from J, with 23 bases between. Per the germline V gene, CDR1 is MNHEY and CDR2 is SVGEGT. CDR3 length: 14 residues. The CDR3, as DNA: TGTGCCAGCTATAGGCCGGGCCCCCTGATCGGGCAGTTCTTC. It yields the protein CASYRPGPLIGQFF.

The sample holds a few counts of this clonotype. The chain recombines TRBV5-1 with TRBJ1-2; 9 nucleotides line up with TRBD1. With V trimmed by 1 base and J by 8 bases, 12 bases remained unmatched. Looked up from germline, CDR1 is SGHRS and CDR2 is YFSETQ. The CDR3 is 16 amino acids. The CDR3 nucleotides are TGCGCCAGCAGCTTGAGGACAGGGGCAAGCTATGGCGGCTACACCTTC. It encodes CASSLRTGASYGGYTF. The full variable domain, completed using reference TRBV5-1 and TRBJ1-2, is KAGVTQTPRYLIKTRGQQVTLSCSPISGHRSVSWYQQTPGQGLQFLFEYFSETQRNKGNFPGRFSGRQFSNSRSEMNVSTLELGDSALYLCASSLRTGASYGGYTFGSGTRLTVV.

This sequence joins TRBV6-1 and TRBJ2-7; D tentatively reads TRBD1 or TRBD2 (7 bases each). The CDR3 consists of 16 residues. Germline loops: CDR1 MNHNS, CDR2 SASEGT. V was pared by 6 bases and J by 0 bases, with 18 bases between. In nucleotides, the CDR3 is TGTGCCAGCAGCCCGGTACCAGGGGGGGTCTCCTACGAGCAGTACTTC. Translation: CASSPVPGGVSYEQYF.

V usage is TRBV20-1 and J usage is TRBJ2-7; the match to TRBD1 covers 7 bases. The CDR3 extends over 15 amino acids. Germline V gives CDR1 DFQATT, CDR2 SNEGSKA (reference sequence). The V segment lost 1 base and the J segment 5 bases; nucleotides outside the gene matches: 11. The CDR3, as DNA: TGCAGTGCTAGAGTCTTCGGACAGGTTGCCGACGAGCAGTACTTC. It codes for CSARVFGQVADEQYF.

V is TRBV5-1 and J is TRBJ2-7, with D uncertain. Germline CDR1 and CDR2: SGHRS and YFSETQ. Between the trimmed V and J ends, which lost 4 bases and 0 bases, there was a span of 14 bases. The CDR3 length is 15 residues. The CDR3 loop reads CASSPRGASSYEQYF. The CDR3, as DNA: TGCGCCAGCAGCCCCCGAGGAGCCAGCTCCTACGAGCAGTACTTC.

This clonotype has just a few counts. CDR3 protein: CAISEGGTEAFF. The CDR3 DNA reads as TGTGCCATCAGCGAGGGAGGCACTGAAGCTTTCTTT. The chain is built from TRBV10-3 and TRBJ1-1; D gene uncertain. Trimming removed 6 bases from V and 4 bases from J, with 9 bases in between. CDR1 is ENHRY and CDR2 is SYGVKD in the germline V gene. This CDR3 has 12 amino acids.

In this sample, this clonotype turned up a few times. In DNA form, the CDR3 reads TGTGCCAGCAGCTTCTTGACTAGCGGGGGGGCCTGGAGAACAGATACGCAGTATTTT. It translates to CASSFLTSGGAWRTDTQYF. The gene calls are TRBV5-6 and TRBJ2-3; 14 nucleotides agree with TRBD2. J lost 3 bases, V lost 2 bases, and 11 bases had no gene match. The length of the CDR3 is 19 residues. In germline, CDR1 is SGHDT, CDR2 YYEEEE.

The rearrangement links TRBV5-1 to TRBJ1-1; 9 bases match TRBD1. Germline values: CDR1 SGHRS, CDR2 YFSETQ. V shed 0 bases and J 6 bases; nucleotides not matched to a gene: 6. This CDR3 region has 15 residues. The DNA of the CDR3 is TGCGCCAGCAGCTTGGAGGGGACAGGGAGCGCTGAAGCTTTCTTT. Translation gives CASSLEGTGSAEAFF.

The chain couples TRBV7-9 to TRBJ1-1; D possibly corresponds to TRBD1 (6 bases). The CDR3 loop spans 15 amino acids. The V end lost 4 bases, the J end lost 5 bases, and 17 bases lay between the germline ends. Germline V gives CDR1 SEHNR, CDR2 FQNEAQ (reference sequence). CDR3 residues: CASSSRAGAGTEAFF. DNA for the CDR3: TGTGCCAGCAGCTCAAGGGCGGGGGCAGGAACTGAAGCTTTCTTT.

The chain joins TRBV3-1 to TRBJ2-7; perhaps TRBD1 as D (5 bases). V was clipped by 0 bases and J by 3 bases, with 9 bases between them. The CDR3 spans 14 residues. Germline CDR1 is LGHDT and CDR2 is YNNKEL (reference sequence). In DNA form, the CDR3 reads TGTGCCAGCAGCCAAGACGGACACCGCTACGAGCAGTACTTC. This translates into CASSQDGHRYEQYF.

This clonotype showed up just a few times. The chain couples TRBV6-5 to TRBJ2-7; D is ambiguous. The CDR3 is 12 residues long. Per germline, CDR1 MNHEY and CDR2 SVGAGI. V was trimmed by 8 bases and J by 6 bases, leaving 14 bases between them. CDR3 nucleotides: TGTGCCAGCGGTTTCTACATGGCCGAGCAGTACTTC. Its protein product is CASGFYMAEQYF.

The V call is TRBV6-1, the J call TRBJ2-7, with no clear D. The V end was cut by 5 bases, the J end by 6 bases, with 17 bases between. Germline loops: CDR1 MNHNS, CDR2 SASEGT. The CDR3 is 14 amino acids. The CDR3, as DNA: TGTGCCAGCAGTCCCCGGACCAGATTAATCGAGCAGTACTTC. It specifies CASSPRTRLIEQYF.

This clonotype was detected a few times. The chain combines TRBV6-1 with TRBJ2-2; possible D gene TRBD1, 5 bases. Per germline, CDR1 MNHNS and CDR2 SASEGT. V was trimmed by 4 bases and J by 4 bases, leaving 13 bases between them. This CDR3 is built from 15 residues. This CDR3 reads CASSVSGSSTGELFF. CDR3 bases: TGTGCCAGCAGTGTGTCAGGGTCCAGCACCGGGGAGCTGTTTTTT.

This clonotype has just a few counts. The V call is TRBV3-1, the J call TRBJ2-3; D gene unclear. V lost 0 bases to trimming and J lost 11 bases, with 12 bases between them. Germline V gives CDR1 LGHDT, CDR2 YNNKEL (reference sequence). The CDR3 is 13 residues long. The CDR3 DNA follows: TGTGCCAGCAGCCAAGATAAAAGGAGCAGGCAGTATTTT. Residues: CASSQDKRSRQYF.

This clonotype was picked up a small number of times. The chain links TRBV9 to TRBJ2-7, with D possibly being TRBD2 (6 bases). The CDR3 spans 13 residues. V dropped 3 bases and J dropped 7 bases, with 14 bases sitting between them. The germline gives CDR1 SGDLS, CDR2 YYNGEE. The CDR3 loop is CASSAAGAGEQYF. Here the CDR3 DNA reads TGTGCCAGCAGCGCAGCGGGCGCTGGGGAGCAGTACTTC. The whole variable domain, filled in from reference TRBV9 and TRBJ2-7, reads DSGVTQTPKHLITATGQRVTLRCSPRSGDLSVYWYQQSLDQGLQFLIQYYNGEERAKGNILERFSAQQFPDLHSELNLSSLELGDSALYFCASSAAGAGEQYFGPGTRLTVT.

A few counts support this clonotype. The genes are TRBV5-1 and TRBJ2-7; the D gene could be TRBD1 or TRBD2 (5 bases each). Trimming cost V 2 bases and J 3 bases, with 12 bases left between them. This CDR3 spans 14 amino acids. Germline values: CDR1 SGHRS, CDR2 YFSETQ. CDR3 in amino acids: CASSLAGTNYEQYF. CDR3 DNA: TGCGCCAGCAGCTTAGCAGGGACCAACTACGAGCAGTACTTC.

This clonotype turned up a few times. This chain connects TRBV7-2 to TRBJ2-7; the D gene is possibly TRBD2 (6 bases). This CDR3 contains 16 residues. Trimming stripped 3 bases from V and 4 bases from J, with 19 bases between. Germline lookup yields CDR1 SGHTA and CDR2 FQGNSA. CDR3 DNA sequence: TGTGCCAGCAGCTTTAAAGGTGGAGGGAGCGGGTACGAGCAGTACTTC. It encodes CASSFKGGGSGYEQYF.

This clonotype was detected a few times. Here the CDR3 DNA reads TGTGCCAGCAGCTCCCGGGACAGTATGAACATTCAGTACTTC. This translates into CASSSRDSMNIQYF. The J gene is TRBJ2-4, the V gene TRBV7-9; 7 bases agree with TRBD1. The CDR3 spans 14 residues. V was clipped by 4 bases and J by 7 bases; unmatched bases: 7. The germline V gene encodes CDR1 SEHNR and CDR2 FQNEAQ (reference sequence). The full variable domain, in which reference TRBV7-9 and TRBJ2-4 provide the parts outside the CDR3, is DTGVSQNPRHKITKRGQNVTFRCDPISEHNRLYWYRQTLGQGPEFLTYFQNEAQLEKSRLLSDRFSAERPKGSFSTLEIQRTEQGDSAMYLCASSSRDSMNIQYFGAGTRLSVL.

This rearrangement joins TRBV29-1 to TRBJ1-2, with a possible D match to TRBD1 (6 bases). Trimming took off 6 bases at V and 6 bases at J, with 11 bases between the two ends. The CDR3 length is 11 residues. Germline V gene sequence: CDR1 SQVTM, CDR2 ANQGSEA. The CDR3 is CSVRGPDGYTF. The DNA of the CDR3 is TGCAGCGTCAGGGGTCCCGATGGCTACACCTTC. The full variable domain, its missing parts supplied by reference TRBV29-1 and TRBJ1-2, is SAVISQKPSRDICQRGTSLTIQCQVDSQVTMMFWYRQQPGQSLTLIATANQGSEATYESGFVIDKFPISRPNLTFSTLTVSNMSPEDSSIYLCSVRGPDGYTFGSGTRLTVV.

This chain links TRBV28 with TRBJ1-1; D is undetermined. Germline CDR1 and CDR2: MDHEN and SYDVKM. The CDR3 is made up of 14 amino acids. Trimming pared 5 bases from V and 1 base from J, leaving 11 bases between. As DNA, the CDR3 is TGTGCCAGCAGTGTCGGGCTGACGAACACTGAAGCTTTCTTT. As protein: CASSVGLTNTEAFF.

This chain joins TRBV9 and TRBJ2-1; tentative D call: TRBD1 (6 bases). CDR1 and CDR2 from the germline V gene are SGDLS and YYNGEE. V was cut by 3 bases and J by 9 bases, with 16 bases left in between. The CDR3 is 14 residues long. Here the CDR3 DNA reads TGTGCCAGCAGCGACCTAGGGGGTATTACTGAGCAGTTCTTC. It encodes CASSDLGGITEQFF.

This chain uses TRBV5-1 with TRBJ2-5; 7 bases map to TRBD1. The CDR3 has 15 residues. Looked up from germline, CDR1 is SGHRS and CDR2 is YFSETQ. The V gene end was trimmed by 4 bases and the J gene end by 1 base; junction bases not matched to a gene: 7. CDR3 nucleotides: TGCGCCAGCAGCAGATCCGGGACAGTCCAAGAGACCCAGTACTTC. Translated: CASSRSGTVQETQYF.

V usage is TRBV4-3 and J usage is TRBJ1-2; 7 bases agree with TRBD1. Germline lookup yields CDR1 LGHNA and CDR2 YSLEER. The CDR3 totals 17 residues. J was trimmed by 2 bases and V by 0 bases; bases with no gene match: 9. CDR3 loop: CASSQERRTTGNYGYTF. Here the CDR3 DNA reads TGCGCCAGCAGCCAAGAGCGGAGGACGACAGGGAACTATGGCTACACCTTC.

The rearrangement links TRBV2 to TRBJ2-7; no definite D call. Trimming shortened V by 6 bases and J by 2 bases, and 8 bases separated the two germline ends. Germline V CDR1 and CDR2: SNHLY, FYNNEI. The CDR3 loop spans 12 amino acids. The CDR3 loop reads CASSYTTYEQYF. CDR3 bases: TGTGCCAGCAGCTACACTACCTACGAGCAGTACTTC. Combining the CDR3 with reference TRBV2 and TRBJ2-7 gives the whole variable domain EPEVTQTPSHQVTQMGQEVILRCVPISNHLYFYWYRQILGQKVEFLVSFYNNEISEKSEIFDDQFSVERPDGSNFTLKIRSTKLEDSAMYFCASSYTTYEQYFGPGTRLTVT.

The chain is built from TRBV11-2 and TRBJ2-3; 8 nucleotides match TRBD2. The CDR3 has 15 residues. CDR1 SGHAT and CDR2 FQNNGV come from the germline V gene. Trimming removed 3 bases from V and 4 bases from J; junction bases left unmatched: 6. The CDR3 sequence: CASSFGGGHADTQYF. The CDR3 region has the DNA TGTGCCAGCAGCTTCGGGGGGGGCCACGCAGATACGCAGTATTTT. Full variable domain (rest looked up from reference TRBV11-2 and TRBJ2-3): EAGVAQSPRYKIIEKRQSVAFWCNPISGHATLYWYQQILGQGPKLLIQFQNNGVVDDSQLPKDRFSAERLKGVDSTLKIQPAKLEDSAVYLCASSFGGGHADTQYFGPGTRLTVL.

This chain connects TRBV27 to TRBJ2-2; TRBD2 agrees at 14 bases. The V gene's germline CDR1 is MNHEY and CDR2 SMNVEV (reference sequence). The CDR3 is 16 amino acids. The V segment lost 0 bases and the J segment 6 bases; nucleotides outside the gene matches: 0. The CDR3: CASSLSGLAGAGELFF. The CDR3 DNA is TGTGCCAGCAGTTTATCGGGACTAGCGGGAGCCGGGGAGCTGTTTTTT.

A few counts support this clonotype. The chain is built from TRBV10-3 and TRBJ2-3; D gene unclear. CDR3 length: 11 residues. Trimming stripped 6 bases from V and 5 bases from J, with 6 bases between. The germline V gene encodes CDR1 ENHRY and CDR2 SYGVKD. The CDR3 sequence is CAISHEDTQYF. CDR3 coding DNA: TGTGCCATCAGCCACGAAGATACGCAGTATTTT.